Listed below are T cell receptor beta chains from one sample, sequenced in a study of T cell repertoires in cytomegalovirus infection. TCRdb reanalysed the reads using MiXCR and keeps one entry per CDR3 protein. This table holds around 130,000 distinct CDR3 sequences, 20% to 30% found once. Which antigens these TCRs recognize remains unknown. Material for sequencing was PBMCs, sequenced either directly or after in vitro stimulation (not recorded which). The receptor source for this set is a human donor in good health (CMV status not recorded). Some clones in this sample may be carry-over from other donors' samples. Both conserved end residues are trimmed from each CDR3.

TRBV7-2	TRBJ2-1	ASSLSWGKYNEQF
TRBV14	TRBJ2-2	ASSQIKTGELF
TRBV19	TRBJ2-1	ASSQTSGATYNEQF
TRBV12-3/TRBV12-4	TRBJ2-5	ASSPPGGGEKTQY
TRBV7-2	TRBJ2-7	ASIDPGTGSSYEQY
TRBV12-3/TRBV12-4	TRBJ2-7	ASSYRGQGLYEQY
TRBV9	TRBJ2-3	ASGGSWTGSGGTQY
TRBV5-4	TRBJ2-2	ASSGRVRENTGELF
TRBV7-7	TRBJ2-3	ASSLSAGGIDTQY
TRBV7-6	TRBJ1-3	ASSPTDSGNTIY
TRBV25-1	TRBJ2-1	ASSEDSYNEQF
TRBV7-3	TRBJ2-5	ASSYPGQETQY
TRBV20-1	TRBJ2-1	SARDPTSGNNEQF
TRBV6-6	TRBJ1-1	ASSYSEIMNTEAF
TRBV7-3	TRBJ2-5	ASSPRGFQETQY
TRBV30	TRBJ2-1	AWSQTSGGYNEQF
TRBV7-9	TRBJ1-5	ASSLAGGNQPQH
TRBV20-1	TRBJ2-3	SARDITSTDTQY
TRBV7-2	TRBJ1-5	ASSRRDRDQPQH
TRBV11-2	TRBJ2-5	ASSPGERGLETQY
TRBV29-1	TRBJ2-1	SGIAGNGPESYNEQF
TRBV29-1	TRBJ2-7	SALGTALYEQY
TRBV6-5	TRBJ2-1	ASSSAGGGNEQF
TRBV18	TRBJ1-4	ASSPLAAARNEKLF
TRBV11-1	TRBJ2-7	ASSLTSGRATNNEQY
TRBV12-3/TRBV12-4	TRBJ2-7	ASKEGQGVLEQY
TRBV10-3	TRBJ2-4	AISEGRALNIQY
TRBV7-2	TRBJ2-1	ASRIQAVSSYNEQF
TRBV2	TRBJ2-1	ASSGASTLIDEQF
TRBV5-1	TRBJ2-4	ASSLDPGENIQY
TRBV6-5	TRBJ2-3	ASSPWGDTQY
TRBV20-1	TRBJ2-3	SASPPTAVNVNSTDTQY
TRBV4-3	TRBJ2-2	ASSGDRGRRELF
TRBV19	TRBJ1-3	ASSITDSGNTIY
TRBV4-3	TRBJ1-4	ASSETVSRGAEKLF
TRBV6-5	TRBJ2-7	ASSYSVAGVHEQY
TRBV9	TRBJ2-2	ASSHSRTTSTNTGELF
TRBV15	TRBJ2-3	ATSRDKLAGDTTDTQY
TRBV12-3/TRBV12-4	TRBJ2-1	ASTPEGASGQF
TRBV7-2	TRBJ2-3	ASRESAGFGTDTQY
TRBV28	TRBJ1-5	ASSLIEQAQH
TRBV7-9	TRBJ1-1	ASSPGRSGTEAF